This T cell receptor beta chain derives from a study of a mutant IDH1 vaccine in newly diagnosed glioma. Looking at the study overall: Radiotherapy alone preceded vaccination by 4-6 weeks; alternatively, vaccination started with temozolomide cycles.

In regard to this clone: Its antigen is still unknown.

TCRdb keeps only in-frame clones here, not all; method: immunoSEQ multiplex PCR. The sample has tens of thousands of clones, about 80% seen once. Germline assignment: CDR1 MDHEN and CDR2 SYDVKM. The CDR3 extends over 15 amino acids. Trimming cost V 7 bases and J 4 bases, with 17 bases left between them. As for time point: week 47, end of study. The content of each vaccine dose was 300 ug of mutant IDH1 20-mer peptide, and topical imiquimod accompanied it. Sequences were derived from PBMCs, sampled from a glioma patient whose treatment included an IDH1 peptide vaccine. The chain links TRBV28 to TRBJ1-5; perhaps TRBD1 as D (5 bases). The TCR originated in a man younger than 30 with glioma. Some clones in this sample may be carry-over from other donors' samples. The DNA of the CDR3 is TGTGCCAGCAACCGGGTCGGGACCACAAATCAGCCCCAGCATTTT. Encoded protein: CASNRVGTTNQPQHF.